A single sample is the source of the 18 T cell receptor beta chains below, sequenced in a study of shared clonotypes between healthy human individuals. TCRdb's table, derived via immunoSEQ multiplex PCR, lists solely in-frame clones and lacks some. The data contain 2 million to 2.5 million clones, about 94% of them singletons. Sequencing was performed on naive CD4+ T cells sorted from blood. The subset: CD45RA+ positively selected. These receptor sequences come from a man aged 18 to 29 in good health.

The chain is built from TRBV2 and TRBJ1-5; D unclear. This CDR3 has 13 amino acids. Germline V gene data show CDR1 as SNHLY and CDR2 as FYNNEI. Trimming stripped 7 bases from V and 3 bases from J, with 10 bases between. The CDR3 here is CASISQINQPQHF. CDR3 sequence (DNA): TGTGCCAGCATATCACAGATCAATCAGCCCCAGCATTTT.

DNA of the CDR3: TGCGCCACTCAAGACCGGGACAGGGAGGCCAATGAGCAGTTCTTC. Protein product: CATQDRDREANEQFF. The chain recombines TRBV10-2 with TRBJ2-1; 9 bases are shared with TRBD1. The CDR3 sequence is 15 residues long. Germline assignment: CDR1 WSHSY and CDR2 SAAADI. The V and J ends lost 10 bases and 6 bases, in that order; junction bases with no gene match: 13.

As for this clone: Different DNA sequences within this sample yield the same CDR3. The V gene is TRBV28, the J gene TRBJ1-6, with 7 bases matching TRBD1. The CDR3 extends over 15 amino acids. Germline assignment: CDR1 MDHEN and CDR2 SYDVKM. Losses at the gene ends were 8 bases for V and 5 bases for J; bases not matched to a gene: 9. DNA of the CDR3: TGTGCCAGCTCCGTTCGGGACAGAGATAATTCACCCCTCCACTTT. Protein product: CASSVRDRDNSPLHF.

This chain links TRBV11-2 with TRBJ2-3; D unresolved. This CDR3 contains 14 residues. Germline-derived CDR1 and CDR2 are SGHAT and FQNNGV. Trimming pared 0 bases from V and 7 bases from J, leaving 11 bases between. The CDR3 sequence is CASSLDWALNTQYF. CDR3 sequence (DNA): TGTGCCAGCAGCTTAGACTGGGCGTTGAATACGCAGTATTTT.

This CDR3 reads CASSLPGTGTTQAFF. CDR3 DNA sequence: TGTGCCAGCAGCCTTCCCGGGACAGGGACTACCCAAGCTTTCTTT. V and J are TRBV5-4 and TRBJ1-1; 9 bases line up with TRBD1. Trimming cost V 4 bases and J 9 bases; bases outside gene matches: 13. The CDR3 has 15 amino acids. Germline V gene data show CDR1 as SGHNT and CDR2 as YYREEE (reference sequence).

This chain uses TRBV30 with TRBJ1-1, with 7 bases lining up with TRBD1. Trimming removed 5 bases from V and 1 base from J; junction bases left unmatched: 1. The CDR3 loop spans 12 amino acids. CDR1 is GTSNPN and CDR2 is SVGIG in the germline V gene (reference sequence). In DNA, the CDR3 is TGTGCCTGGGACAGGGAGAACACTGAAGCTTTCTTT. Protein product: CAWDRENTEAFF.

This chain joins TRBV6-5 and TRBJ2-7; D tentatively reads TRBD1 or TRBD2 (6 bases each). The CDR3 has 13 amino acids. Germline CDR1 reads MNHEY; CDR2 reads SVGAGI. V lost 6 bases and J lost 5, with 14 bases in between. CDR3 nucleotide sequence: TGTGCCAGCAGAAGGGGGGCGATCCACGAGCAGTACTTC. Its protein is CASRRGAIHEQYF.

The chain carries TRBV18 and TRBJ2-7; D unresolved. Trimming shortened V by 2 bases and J by 0 bases, and 5 bases separated the two germline ends. Germline CDR1 and CDR2: KGHSH and LQKENI. The length of the CDR3 is 13 residues. In DNA form, the CDR3 reads TGTGCCAGCTCACCAAACTTCTCCTACGAGCAGTACTTC. This encodes CASSPNFSYEQYF.

J is TRBJ1-4 and V is TRBV7-2; 8 bases fit TRBD1. The junction had 3 bases not matched to a gene; V was cut back by 5 bases and J by 4 bases. In germline, CDR1 is SGHTA, CDR2 FQGNSA. This CDR3 spans 14 amino acids. Here the CDR3 DNA reads TGTGCCAGCAGCCAGACAGGGGTTAATGAAAAACTGTTTTTT. It translates to CASSQTGVNEKLFF.

The CDR3 here is CASSYWDYWGSLKLFF. The DNA for the CDR3 is TGTGCCAGCAGTTACTGGGACTACTGGGGGAGCCTAAAACTGTTTTTT. The chain combines TRBV6-6 with TRBJ1-4; a possible D gene is TRBD1 (5 bases). Trimming left V 1 base short and J 10 bases short, with 19 bases between. This CDR3 is built from 16 residues. CDR1 and CDR2 from the germline V gene are MNHNY and SVGAGI (reference sequence).

The V gene is TRBV19, the J gene TRBJ1-1; D remains unclear. Germline assignment: CDR1 LNHDA and CDR2 SQIVND (reference sequence). The CDR3 has 14 residues. V dropped 3 bases and J dropped 0 bases, with 8 bases sitting between them. DNA for the CDR3: TGTGCCAGTAGTATCTCACAGCTGAACACTGAAGCTTTCTTT. This encodes CASSISQLNTEAFF.

A remark on this clone: This same CDR3 is encoded by further DNA sequences in the sample. The chain joins TRBV20-1 to TRBJ2-3, with D possibly being TRBD2 (6 bases). Germline V gives CDR1 DFQATT, CDR2 SNEGSKA (reference sequence). The CDR3 is made up of 11 amino acids. Trimming removed 6 bases from V and 6 bases from J, with 10 bases in between. CDR3 residues: CSALRGDTQYF. DNA for the CDR3: TGCAGTGCCCTACGGGGGGATACGCAGTATTTT.

This clone was recorded only once. V gene TRBV7-8 combines with J gene TRBJ1-6; a possible D gene is TRBD1 (5 bases). Germline CDR1 SGHVS, CDR2 FQNEAQ. The V gene lost 0 bases and the J gene lost 15 bases, with 18 bases spanning the gap. The CDR3 covers 15 residues. The CDR3 sequence is CASSLARGSRYNLHF. DNA for the CDR3: TGTGCCAGCAGCTTAGCGCGGGGCTCTAGGTATAACCTCCACTTT.

The chain has TRBV7-2 and TRBJ1-4, with D possibly being TRBD1 (5 bases). V dropped 6 bases and J dropped 8 bases, with 16 bases sitting between them. The germline CDR1 and CDR2 sequences are SGHTA and FQGNSA. This CDR3 has 14 residues. The CDR3 bases are TGTGCCAGCAGGTTAATAGGGGTTGGGGAAAAACTGTTTTTT. Translating gives CASRLIGVGEKLFF.

The chain combines TRBV5-6 with TRBJ2-1, with D tentatively TRBD2 (5 bases). The CDR3 runs 16 residues. The V end was cut by 0 bases, the J end by 3 bases, with 13 bases between. Per germline, CDR1 SGHDT and CDR2 YYEEEE. The CDR3 DNA sequence: TGTGCCAGCAGCTTGGTATGGGGAGAAGGCTACAATGAGCAGTTCTTC. It specifies CASSLVWGEGYNEQFF.

This chain uses TRBV2 with TRBJ2-1; no clear D gene. CDR3 size: 11 residues. Germline loops: CDR1 SNHLY, CDR2 FYNNEI. V was trimmed by 4 bases and J by 10 bases, leaving 8 bases between them. The CDR3 coding sequence is TGTGCCAGCAGTGTGCTCCAAGAGCAGTTCTTC. Its protein product is CASSVLQEQFF. Variable domain in full (rest from reference TRBV2 and TRBJ2-1): EPEVTQTPSHQVTQMGQEVILRCVPISNHLYFYWYRQILGQKVEFLVSFYNNEISEKSEIFDDQFSVERPDGSNFTLKIRSTKLEDSAMYFCASSVLQEQFFGPGTRLTVL.

The chain joins TRBV7-9 to TRBJ1-2; D gene ambiguous. This CDR3 has 14 amino acids. The germline CDR1 and CDR2 sequences are SEHNR and FQNEAQ (reference sequence). Trimming shortened V by 1 base and J by 8 bases, and 14 bases separated the two germline ends. DNA for the CDR3: TGTGCCAGCAGCTTAGATGGCTCCCGGGTGGGCTACACCTTC. Translation gives CASSLDGSRVGYTF.

This chain links TRBV5-1 with TRBJ2-7, with a weak D call TRBD2 (5 bases). Germline loops: CDR1 SGHRS, CDR2 YFSETQ. Trimming shortened V by 6 bases and J by 0 bases, and 13 bases separated the two germline ends. CDR3 length: 14 residues. The CDR3 DNA reads as TGCGCCAGCACCGAGGACTCTCGCTCCTACGAGCAGTACTTC. This sequence encodes CASTEDSRSYEQYF.